Listed here is a single T cell receptor (beta chain). Its antigen remains unidentified. These data belong to a study of beta chain features in type 1 diabetes. Findings of the study overall: Comparison showed that naive, central memory and Treg TCRB repertoires appeared more similar among patients than among healthy donors. Sequencing of cDNA might inflate the share of cells that strongly express TCR. Shorter TCRB CDR3s, moderately but significantly so, were found in Type 1 diabetes patients in all four CD4+ subsets.

The CDR3 runs 15 residues. Germline V CDR1 and CDR2: SGDLS, YYNGEE. The V gene lost 0 bases and the J gene lost 4 bases, with 11 bases spanning the gap. Every bit of the isolated RNA underwent reverse transcription, so sequencing read expressed TCRB transcripts. TCRdb's copy holds only in-frame clones and misses some; the assay was immunoSEQ multiplex PCR. The repertoire holds about 410,000 clones, with approximately 13% as singletons. Averaging roughly 0.12 L, one heparinised blood draw came from each individual donor. This TCR derives from a man aged 25-45 years in good health. The gene calls are TRBV9 and TRBJ2-1; the D is unclear. Sequencing input: naive CD4+ T cells from blood. CDR3 amino acids: CASSVAVVSYNEQFF. The CDR3 region has the DNA TGTGCCAGCAGCGTAGCTGTGGTCTCATACAATGAGCAGTTCTTC.